This T cell receptor (beta chain) was obtained from a study of cytomegalovirus exposure and HLA in healthy donors. Across the study: Researchers previously reported finding 90 million to 130 million unique TCR beta sequences from 150 million to 200 million T cells.

CDR1 and CDR2 from the germline V gene are SGHVS and FNYEAQ. This CDR3 comprises 15 residues. With 4 bases clipped from V and 2 bases from J, the junction kept 5 bases outside the gene matches. The study ran its PCR with 60 Vbeta and 13 Jbeta primers. The assay was immunoSEQ multiplex PCR, and TCRdb's table has in-frame clones only and misses some. The sample data list approximately 79,000 clones. The V and J genes are TRBV7-6 and TRBJ1-1; TRBD1 aligns across 9 bases. The source of this sequence is a boy aged 10-17 years in good health and CMV-seronegative. Material: PBMCs. CDR3 loop: CASSSDRGANTEAFF. CDR3 DNA sequence: TGTGCCAGCAGCTCGGACAGGGGTGCTAACACTGAAGCTTTCTTT.